Included here is one T cell receptor beta chain sequence, with context. The data belong to a study of OX40 agonist ivuxolimab in advanced cancers. Study-wide context: A partial response was reached by three patients: one with hepatocellular carcinoma and two with cutaneous melanoma.

The CDR3 is 17 residues long. V was pared by 0 bases and J by 0 bases, with 12 bases between. CDR1 and CDR2 (germline): WSHSY, SAAADI. Sequenced by immunoSEQ multiplex PCR; TCRdb stores in-frame clones only, minus some. The repertoire consists of tens of thousands of clones, with 90% occurring once and the leading ten covering about 1.8%. The TCR sequence derives from an adult with an advanced solid tumor such as melanoma, head and neck, liver or kidney cancer. The chain couples TRBV10-2 to TRBJ1-5; no clear D. Sample: CD4+ or CD8+ T cells sorted from blood, taken in a trial of the OX40 agonist ivuxolimab. Here the CDR3 reads CASSESIGLSSNQPQHF. In nucleotides, the CDR3 is TGCGCCAGCAGTGAGTCGATCGGCTTATCTAGCAATCAGCCCCAGCATTTT.